The clone carrying this TCR beta chain appeared a few times. TCRdb processed the 5' RACE reads anew with MiXCR; each CDR3 protein has one entry. The table has a few hundred thousand distinct CDR3 sequences, 20% to 25% seen once. Looked up from germline, CDR1 is SEHNR and CDR2 is FQNEAQ (reference sequence). The length of the CDR3 is 15 residues. V was clipped by 3 bases and J by 9 bases, with 15 bases between them. This entry is derived from a study of T-cell memory formation after mild COVID-19. The receptor was isolated from an adult woman who had mild COVID-19 (a few samples of this study predate the infection). Cell type and time point are not known. This rearrangement joins TRBV7-9 to TRBJ1-6, with D maybe TRBD1 (6 bases). The sample comprised PBMCs or a T cell subset sorted from them (not recorded which). The CDR3 is CASSLAGGDGSPLHF. CDR3 sequence (DNA): TGTGCCAGCAGCTTGGCGGGGGGCGATGGTTCACCCCTCCACTTT.